Listed below are T cell receptor beta chains from one sample, sequenced in a study of identical twins. TCRdb used MiXCR to reprocess the 5' RACE reads, holding one entry per CDR3 protein. The sample lists about 890,000 distinct CDR3 sequences; around an eighth were seen once. These data were likewise used in another study, on yellow fever vaccine responses in identical twins.

The specimen was PBMCs. Receptors were obtained from a woman between 18 and 29 years old in good health. Both conserved end residues are part of each CDR3. The D gene is left open where the match is weak. For some rows the clone size is stated as once, few or many, or as a class when expanded; others skip it.

d_gene	v_gene	j_gene	abundance	CDR3nt	CDR3aa
-	TRBV7-2	TRBJ2-4	-	TGTGCCAGCAGCCCCGAGGCAATGGCCAAAAACATTCAGTACTTC	CASSPEAMAKNIQYF
TRBD1	TRBV20-1	TRBJ2-7	few	TGCAGTGCAAGAAGGGCAGGGGGCCTCGAGCAGTACTTC	CSARRAGGLEQYF
TRBD2	TRBV12-3/TRBV12-4	TRBJ2-3	few	TGTGCCAGCAACTTTAAGACTAGCGGAACGCAGTATTTT	CASNFKTSGTQYF
-	TRBV5-1	TRBJ2-1	few	TGCGCCAGCAGCTTGGGCTCCTGGAGCGGATCCTACAATGAGCAGTTCTTC	CASSLGSWSGSYNEQFF
-	TRBV7-9	TRBJ2-1	few	TGTGCCAGCAGCTTAGAGAAGAATTACAATGAGCAGTTCTTC	CASSLEKNYNEQFF
-	TRBV19	TRBJ2-3	-	TGTGCCAGTAGGCCCGGGGGTACTAGCACAGATACGCAGTATTTT	CASRPGGTSTDTQYF
TRBD2	TRBV7-9	TRBJ2-1	few	TGTGCCAGCAGCTTACCCGGGAGGGCCACCTACAATGAGCAGTTCTTC	CASSLPGRATYNEQFF
TRBD1	TRBV6-5	TRBJ2-7	-	TGTGCCAGCAGTTACTTGGGACAGGTGGGCTCCTACGAGCAGTACTTC	CASSYLGQVGSYEQYF
TRBD2	TRBV12-3/TRBV12-4	TRBJ2-7	few	TGTGCCAGCAGTAGCTCCAGGACTAGCGGGAGAAGGTTCGAGCAGTACTTC	CASSSSRTSGRRFEQYF
-	TRBV20-1	TRBJ1-2	-	TGCAGTGCGGTTCTGGGTTATGGCTACACCTTC	CSAVLGYGYTF
-	TRBV5-1	TRBJ2-1	few	TGCGCCAGCAGCCCCGGTGGCAGGGTGGATGGTGAGCAGTTCTTC	CASSPGGRVDGEQFF
TRBD1	TRBV29-1	TRBJ1-2	-	TGCAGCGTTTGGGACAGGGGTAGGAACTATGGCTACACCTTC	CSVWDRGRNYGYTF
-	TRBV7-6	TRBJ1-4	few	TGTGCCAGCAGCGCCGAGGCGAGTAATGAAAAACTGTTTTTT	CASSAEASNEKLFF
TRBD1	TRBV20-1	TRBJ1-5	-	TGCAGTGCTATACTCGGACAGGGCAACCAGCCCCAGCATTTT	CSAILGQGNQPQHF
-	TRBV7-9	TRBJ2-1	many	TGTGCCAGCACCACCCTTGGGGGGCCCGGTGAGCAGTTCTTC	CASTTLGGPGEQFF
TRBD2	TRBV7-2	TRBJ2-7	-	TGTGCCAGCAAGGCAGTGGCGGGAGGAATCTACGAGCAGTACTTC	CASKAVAGGIYEQYF
-	TRBV19	TRBJ2-1	-	TGTGCCAGTAGTATAGGTGATCCAAGGGAGCAGTTCTTC	CASSIGDPREQFF
-	TRBV19	TRBJ1-4	-	TGTGCCAGTAGCGCCTACGGGGGAAAGAATGAAAAACTGTTTTTT	CASSAYGGKNEKLFF
TRBD2	TRBV20-1	TRBJ2-5	-	TGCAGTGCTAGACGACTAGCGGGGCGGGTCGAAATCCAGTACTTC	CSARRLAGRVEIQYF
-	TRBV3-1	TRBJ2-3	few	TGTGCCAGCAGCCCGGACTTTGGGAGCACAGATACGCAGTATTTT	CASSPDFGSTDTQYF
-	TRBV14	TRBJ2-3	-	TGTGCCAGCAGCCAAGTGTGGCCGACAGATACGCAGTATTTT	CASSQVWPTDTQYF
TRBD1	TRBV5-5	TRBJ2-1	-	TGTGCCAGCAGCACGGGGACAGCGAATGAGCAGTTCTTC	CASSTGTANEQFF